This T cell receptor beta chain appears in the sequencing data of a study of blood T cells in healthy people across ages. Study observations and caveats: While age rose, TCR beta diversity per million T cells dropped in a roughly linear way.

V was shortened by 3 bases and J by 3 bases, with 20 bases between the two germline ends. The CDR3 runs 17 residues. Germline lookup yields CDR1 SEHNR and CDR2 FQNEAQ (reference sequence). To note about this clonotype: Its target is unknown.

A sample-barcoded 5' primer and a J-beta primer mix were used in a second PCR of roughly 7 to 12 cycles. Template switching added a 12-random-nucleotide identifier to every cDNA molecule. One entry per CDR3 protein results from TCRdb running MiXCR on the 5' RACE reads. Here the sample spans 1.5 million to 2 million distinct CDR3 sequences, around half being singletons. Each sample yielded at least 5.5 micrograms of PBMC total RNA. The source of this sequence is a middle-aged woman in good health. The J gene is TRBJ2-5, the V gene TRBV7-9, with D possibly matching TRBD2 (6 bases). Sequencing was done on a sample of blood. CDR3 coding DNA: TGTGCCAGCAGCTTCTCGACCTGGACGGGAGATAAAGAGACCCAGTACTTC. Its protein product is CASSFSTWTGDKETQYF.